This T cell receptor (beta chain) was captured by sequencing in a study of T cells expressing NK-cell markers. Study background: TCR beta repertoires came from sorted CD3+CD56+NKG2C+, CD3+CD56+NKG2C- and CD3+CD56-NKG2C+ T cells.

Findings of the study overall: Where several donors were concerned, these clonotypes also led the CD3+CD56-NKG2C+ fraction.

As concerns this clonotype: The antigen is not known.

UMIs accompanied the 5'RACE template switching by which TCR beta cDNA was made. TCRdb re-called the 5' RACE reads and gives one entry per CDR3 protein, without DNA. The table counts about 460,000 distinct CDR3 sequences; roughly 1.4% lies in the top ten. Germline V gene data show CDR1 as SGHVS and CDR2 as FQNEAQ. The CDR3 extends over 14 amino acids. The chain links TRBV7-8 to TRBJ2-1; the TRBD2 assignment by TCRdb is unverifiable without DNA. This clonotype was obtained from a woman in her 50s in good health. The sample comprised blood T cells: a sorted CD56 or NKG2C T cell subset, CD4+ or CD8+ T cells, or bulk PBMC T cells (not recorded which). This CDR3 reads CASSLDGAGEGQFF.